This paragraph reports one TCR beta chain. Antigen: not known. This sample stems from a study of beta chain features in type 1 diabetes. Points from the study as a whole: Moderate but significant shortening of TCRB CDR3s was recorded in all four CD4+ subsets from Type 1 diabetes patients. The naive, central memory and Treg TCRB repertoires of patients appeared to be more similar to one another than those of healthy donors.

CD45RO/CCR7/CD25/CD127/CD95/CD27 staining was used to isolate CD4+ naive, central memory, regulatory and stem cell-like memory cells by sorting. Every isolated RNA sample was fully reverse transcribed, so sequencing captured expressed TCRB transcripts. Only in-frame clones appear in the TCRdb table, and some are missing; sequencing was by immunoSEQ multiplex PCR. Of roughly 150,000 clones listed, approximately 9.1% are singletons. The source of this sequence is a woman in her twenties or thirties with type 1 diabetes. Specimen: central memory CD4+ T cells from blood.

The chain's CDR3 is CASSLEPLQETQYF. CDR3 bases: TGTGCCAGCAGCTTAGAACCGCTACAAGAGACCCAGTACTTC. This sequence joins TRBV7-3 and TRBJ2-5; D is unresolved. The CDR3 runs to 14 residues. The germline V and J ends were trimmed by 2 bases and 2 bases, with 9 bases remaining between them. Per germline, CDR1 SGHTA and CDR2 FQGTGA.